This TCR beta chain was sequenced during a study of Ad26.COV2.S vaccination and SARS-CoV-2 variants. Trimming took 5 bases from V and 4 from J, leaving 14 bases between them. In germline, CDR1 is SGHVS, CDR2 FNYEAQ. This CDR3 contains 15 residues. The method was immunoSEQ multiplex PCR; TCRdb's version includes in-frame clones alone and lacks a portion of them. Here the sample spans under 150,000 clones, 80% to 90% being singletons. The sample here was peripheral blood, taken after recovery from COVID-19. The TCR comes from a human donor who had recovered from COVID-19. The V call is TRBV7-6, the J call TRBJ2-2, with D possibly called TRBD1 or TRBD2 (5 bases each). The CDR3 nucleotides read TGTGCCAGCAGCACGCTGGGGGAAGTCACCGGGGAGCTGTTTTTT. Protein product: CASSTLGEVTGELFF.